These T cell receptor beta chains were read from a single sample in a study of shared clonotypes between healthy human individuals. Using immunoSEQ multiplex PCR, the repertoire was profiled, and TCRdb retains in-frame clones only, with some absent. The data hold some 2 million clones, with about 95% observed a single time. Sequenced material: naive CD8+ T cells sorted from blood. These receptors were collected from a man between 18 and 29 years old in good health. Each CDR3 is given with its conserved first and last residue. The order of the fields is V gene, J gene, D gene, clone size, CDR3 length, CDR3 DNA, CDR3 protein. A D gene is named only where the DNA matches it firmly. Expanded clones are given a class, and other clones once, few, many or no size at all.

>TRBV27|TRBJ2-3|TRBD2|once|16
TGTGCCAGCAGTCCCTCAGCGGGAGAGGTCACAGATACGCAGTATTTT
CASSPSAGEVTDTQYF
>TRBV7-9|TRBJ1-1|-|once|11
TGTGCCAGCAGCTTGGGAGGGCTGGCTTTCTTT
CASSLGGLAFF
>TRBV4-2|TRBJ2-7|-|-|13
TGTGCCAGCACCCCCTCATTGGGGTACGAGCAGTACTTC
CASTPSLGYEQYF
>TRBV14|TRBJ2-7|TRBD2|-|17
TGTGCCAGCAGCGAAAAAACCGGACTAGCGGGAGGGTTTGAGCAGTACTTC
CASSEKTGLAGGFEQYF
>TRBV7-9|TRBJ2-7|-|-|14
TGTGCCAGCAGCCCATGGACGGGCTCGGACGAGCAGTACTTC
CASSPWTGSDEQYF
>TRBV5-6|TRBJ1-2|-|-|13
TGTGCCAGCAGCCCCAGTGGGGGCTATGGCTACACCTTC
CASSPSGGYGYTF
>TRBV18|TRBJ2-1|-|-|12
TGTGCCAGCTCCCACAGAGACAATGAGCAGTTCTTC
CASSHRDNEQFF
>TRBV5-1|TRBJ2-7|-|-|16
TGCGCCAGCAGCCCGGAAATAACAGGGTTTCCCTACGAGCAGTACTTC
CASSPEITGFPYEQYF
>TRBV6-1|TRBJ1-1|TRBD1|once|15
TGTGCCAGCAGGGATGCCAGGGGGCTTACTACTGAAGCTTTCTTT
CASRDARGLTTEAFF
>TRBV7-9|TRBJ1-4|TRBD1|-|15
TGTGCCAGCAGCTCCCGGACAGGGGGGGGAGAAAAACTGTTTTTT
CASSSRTGGGEKLFF
>TRBV15|TRBJ2-1|TRBD2|-|15
TGTGCCACCAGCAGCCTAGCGGGGATTTACAATGAGCAGTTCTTC
CATSSLAGIYNEQFF
>TRBV27|TRBJ2-7|-|-|14
TGTGCCAGCAGTTTATCACCAGGGAGTAACGAGCAGTACTTC
CASSLSPGSNEQYF
>TRBV6-5|TRBJ2-7|-|-|14
TGTGCCAGCAGTTACGACGCTAGCTCCTACGAGCAGTACTTC
CASSYDASSYEQYF
>TRBV14|TRBJ1-2|TRBD1|once|14
TGTGCCAGCAGCCCCCCGGAGACAGGGTATGGCTACACCTTC
CASSPPETGYGYTF
>TRBV6-5|TRBJ2-3|-|-|14
TGTGCCAGCAGTCGACGGTTAAGCACAGATACGCAGTATTTT
CASSRRLSTDTQYF
>TRBV7-3|TRBJ2-3|TRBD2|-|16
TGTGCCAGCAGCAGACCCGGGACTAGCGGGGAAGTTACGCAGTATTTT
CASSRPGTSGEVTQYF
>TRBV6-1|TRBJ1-4|-|-|15
TGTGCCAGCAGTGAAGTAGGGTCGCTTTATGAAAAACTGTTTTTT
CASSEVGSLYEKLFF
>TRBV27|TRBJ2-3|TRBD2|few|15
TGTGCCAGCAGTTCGACTAGCGGGAGCACAGATACGCAGTATTTT
CASSSTSGSTDTQYF
>TRBV18|TRBJ2-2|-|-|13
TGTGCCAGTTTTGACCAGTCCACCGGGGAGCTGTTTTTT
CASFDQSTGELFF
>TRBV5-8|TRBJ1-5|-|-|14
TGTGCCAGCAGCTTGAATGGCTACAATCAGCCCCAGCATTTT
CASSLNGYNQPQHF
>TRBV11-2|TRBJ2-7|-|-|14
TGTGCCAGCAGCTTAGTTGGAATAGCCTACGAGCAGTACTTC
CASSLVGIAYEQYF
>TRBV9|TRBJ2-5|TRBD1|-|14
TGTGCCAGCAGCGGACTCAGGGGGCAAGAGACCCAGTACTTC
CASSGLRGQETQYF
>TRBV7-6|TRBJ2-4|-|-|16
TGTGCCAGCAGCGCTGGGTGGGGGGCCACAGGAAACATTCAGTACTTC
CASSAGWGATGNIQYF
>TRBV7-9|TRBJ1-6|TRBD1|-|12
TGTGCCACGACAGGGTCCGATTCACCCCTCCACTTT
CATTGSDSPLHF
>TRBV7-9|TRBJ1-1|-|-|11
TGTGCCAGCAGCTTGCAGCCTGAAGCTTTCTTT
CASSLQPEAFF
>TRBV27|TRBJ2-1|-|-|12
TGTGCCAGCAGTGCAAACAGGGTCGAGCAGTTCTTC
CASSANRVEQFF